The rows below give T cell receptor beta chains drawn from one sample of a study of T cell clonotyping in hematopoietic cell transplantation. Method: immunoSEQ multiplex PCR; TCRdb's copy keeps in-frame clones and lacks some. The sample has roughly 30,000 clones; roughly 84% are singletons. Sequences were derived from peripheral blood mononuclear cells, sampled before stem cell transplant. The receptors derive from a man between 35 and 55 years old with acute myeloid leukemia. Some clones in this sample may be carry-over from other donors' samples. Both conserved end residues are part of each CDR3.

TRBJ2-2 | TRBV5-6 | CASSRGLKGTGELFF
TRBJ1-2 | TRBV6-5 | CASRRTQGLYGYTF
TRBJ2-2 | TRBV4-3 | CASSQDTGLRTGELFF
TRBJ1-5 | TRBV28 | CASSSDRFSNQPQHF
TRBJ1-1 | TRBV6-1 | CASSEGWAYTETFF
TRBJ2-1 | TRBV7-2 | CASSQDSYNEQFF
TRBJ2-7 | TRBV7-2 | CASSKQGYEQYF
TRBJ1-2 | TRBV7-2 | CASSLEAFGYGYTF
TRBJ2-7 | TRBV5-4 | CASSFGTGSSYEQYF
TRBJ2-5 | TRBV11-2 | CASSLWVGVGQETQYF
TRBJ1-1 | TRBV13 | CASSLYRVTFF
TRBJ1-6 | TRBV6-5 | CASSPTTRVSPLHF
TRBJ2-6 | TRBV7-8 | CASSRTSGEPSGANVLTF
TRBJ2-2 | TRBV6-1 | CASSEIGTGPTGELFF
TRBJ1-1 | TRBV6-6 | CASSPRSNTEAFF
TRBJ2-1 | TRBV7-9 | CASSSSRGGRVDNEQFF
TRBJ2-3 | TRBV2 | CASRADRATSTDTQYF
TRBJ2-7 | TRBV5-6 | CASSLGGDFYEQYF
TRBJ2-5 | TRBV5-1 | CASSPGDQETQYF
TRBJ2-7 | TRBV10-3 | CAISQGAEVYEQYF
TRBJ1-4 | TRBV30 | CAWSSRLSGEKLFF
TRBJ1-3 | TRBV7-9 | CASQSIGGGNTIYF
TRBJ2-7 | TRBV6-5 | CASSRSVSNYEQYF
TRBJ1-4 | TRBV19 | CASSRAGHRATNEKLFF
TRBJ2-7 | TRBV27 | CASSFGPPREQYF
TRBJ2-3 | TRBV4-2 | CASSQDKRSTDTQYF
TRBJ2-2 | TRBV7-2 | CASSRRAGRSGELFF
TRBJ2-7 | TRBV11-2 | CASSAGTSSYEQYF
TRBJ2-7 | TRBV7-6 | CASSSSPGTGTSYEQYF
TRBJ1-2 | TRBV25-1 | CANPRTRHGYTF
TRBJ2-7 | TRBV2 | CASSDRLQGPIYEQYF
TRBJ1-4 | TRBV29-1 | CSVSGRGHEKLFF
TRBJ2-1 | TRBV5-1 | CASSLVGLSSYNEQFF
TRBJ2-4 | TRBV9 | CASSVDGGDFIGIQYF
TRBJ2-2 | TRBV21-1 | CASSKRAGELFF
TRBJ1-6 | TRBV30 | CAWIGAQGRQYNSPLHF
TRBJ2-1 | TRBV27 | CASSLRGGYNEQFF
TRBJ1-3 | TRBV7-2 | CASSSDSSGNTIYF
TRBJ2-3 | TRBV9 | CASSEDLTDTQYF
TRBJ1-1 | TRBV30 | CACQNLIEAFF
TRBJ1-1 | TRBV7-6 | CASSVGPNTEAFF
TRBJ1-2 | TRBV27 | CASSLYVGGTVSNYGYTF
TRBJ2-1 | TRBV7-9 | CASSLDSGPLNEQFF
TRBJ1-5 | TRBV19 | CASSIGGRSNQPQHF
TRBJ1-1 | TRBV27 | CASSLTGANTEAFF
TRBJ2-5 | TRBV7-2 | CASSLNSLAGNQETQYF
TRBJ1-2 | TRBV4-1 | CASSQQSDSANYGYTF
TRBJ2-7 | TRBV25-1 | CASSGGYEQYF
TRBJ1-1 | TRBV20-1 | CTMGYTEAFF